Shown below are 27 T cell receptor beta chains from a single sample sequenced in a study of blood T cell repertoires in COVID-19. TCRdb's table, derived via immunoSEQ multiplex PCR, lists solely in-frame clones and lacks some. Counted here are 200,000 to 300,000 clones, 83% occurring once; the ten biggest clones make up 3.6%. Sequencing input: PBMCs or T cells enriched from blood (not recorded which). These receptors all come from a woman between 35 and 50 years old who had been exposed to COVID-19.

The chain has TRBV4-2 and TRBJ2-2; maybe TRBD2 (5 bases). V lost 0 bases and J 4 bases, leaving 9 bases between the germline ends. The CDR3 is 15 amino acids. Germline V gives CDR1 LGHNA, CDR2 YNFKEQ. CDR3 amino acids: CASSQDGRGTGELFF. As DNA, the CDR3 is TGTGCCAGCAGCCAAGATGGTCGGGGCACCGGGGAGCTGTTTTTT.

The gene calls are TRBV9 and TRBJ2-5; 9 bases map to TRBD2. Trimming at V came to 2 bases and at J to 9 bases, leaving 8 bases not matched to a gene. The CDR3 length is 14 residues. The germline V gene encodes CDR1 SGDLS and CDR2 YYNGEE. The CDR3 DNA sequence: TGTGCCAGCAGCGTTGGCCTAGCGGGGTCGGCCCAGTACTTC. It specifies CASSVGLAGSAQYF.

The chain has TRBV28 and TRBJ1-4; D may be TRBD1 (5 bases). The CDR3 length is 15 residues. CDR1 and CDR2 (germline): MDHEN, SYDVKM. Trimming stripped 3 bases from V and 5 bases from J, with 13 bases between. CDR3 DNA: TGTGCCAGCAGTTTCGGTGCAGGGCCCAATGAAAAACTGTTTTTT. Protein: CASSFGAGPNEKLFF.

This clone was recorded a few times. V usage is TRBV28 and J usage is TRBJ1-2; D perhaps matches TRBD1 (5 bases). The CDR3 spans 15 residues. Trimming left V 2 bases short and J 5 bases short, with 15 bases between. Germline-derived CDR1 and CDR2 are MDHEN and SYDVKM. CDR3 region: CASSLRGGRFYGYTF. In DNA form, the CDR3 reads TGTGCCAGCAGTTTAAGGGGCGGCCGATTTTATGGCTACACCTTC.

Concerning this clone: It is unclear where the CDR3 begins or ends on the DNA, so no DNA is shown, and the CDR3 is as TCRdb lists it. The chain couples TRBV19 to TRBJ1-3; the D call in the table, TRBD1, was not verified against the DNA. From its first to its last residue, the CDR3 has 13 amino acids. The germline V gene encodes CDR1 LNHDA and CDR2 SQIVND (reference sequence). The CDR3 protein is CASTSDRINTIYF.

The V and J genes are TRBV3-1 (or the pseudogene TRBV3-2) and TRBJ1-3; no reliable D call. Germline CDR1 reads LGHDT; CDR2 reads YNNKEL (reference sequence). The CDR3 loop spans 14 amino acids. The ends were cut back, 3 bases at V and 0 bases at J, with 6 bases in the middle. DNA of the CDR3: TGTGCCAGCAGCCAGGCAGACTCTGGAAACACCATATATTTT. Protein: CASSQADSGNTIYF.

This clone was seen only a few times. The J gene is TRBJ2-3, the V gene TRBV6-4; TRBD2 agrees at 7 bases. With V trimmed by 10 bases and J by 1 base, 14 bases remained unmatched. The CDR3 length is 16 residues. Germline-derived CDR1 and CDR2 are MRHNA and SNTAGT. The CDR3: CAIIPRGGSRTDTQYF. In DNA form, the CDR3 reads TGTGCCATCATTCCCCGGGGAGGGAGCCGCACAGATACGCAGTATTTT.

The V gene is TRBV6-5, the J gene TRBJ2-3, with a weak D call TRBD2 (6 bases). Germline V gene sequence: CDR1 MNHEY, CDR2 SVGAGI. Deletions cut 0 bases from V and 9 bases from J, with 7 bases between. This CDR3 spans 12 amino acids. This CDR3 is CASSYSRGTQYF. In DNA form, the CDR3 reads TGTGCCAGCAGTTACTCCCGGGGGACGCAGTATTTT.

The V gene is TRBV7-9, the J gene TRBJ1-6, with D perhaps matching TRBD1 (6 bases). The CDR3 is 14 amino acids. CDR1 is SEHNR and CDR2 is FQNEAQ in the germline V gene (reference sequence). V shed 4 bases and J shed 7 bases, with 11 bases lying between them. CDR3 DNA: TGTGCCAGCAGCTCCTACAGGGCCAATTCACCCCTCCACTTT. Its protein is CASSSYRANSPLHF.

The chain is built from TRBV29-1 and TRBJ2-7, with TRBD2 as a possible D gene (6 bases). This CDR3 comprises 13 residues. Per the germline V gene, CDR1 is SQVTM and CDR2 is ANQGSEA. The CDR3 is CPAGGTPFGEQYF. The DNA of the CDR3 is TGCCCCGCCGGGGGTACCCCTTTTGGCGAGCAGTACTTC.

This chain links TRBV27 with TRBJ2-5; 7 bases are shared with TRBD1. After removal of 6 bases from V and 4 bases from J, the junction contained 8 bases not matched to a gene. Germline V lookup: CDR1 MNHEY, CDR2 SMNVEV (reference sequence). The CDR3 is 14 amino acids. Here the CDR3 reads CASRGTAKGETQYF. The CDR3 DNA sequence: TGTGCCAGCAGGGGGACAGCAAAGGGAGAGACCCAGTACTTC.

J is TRBJ2-1 and V is TRBV9, with 11 bases identical to TRBD2. The J segment lost 7 bases and the V segment lost 0 bases, leaving 3 bases of the junction unmatched. Per the germline V gene, CDR1 is SGDLS and CDR2 is YYNGEE. The CDR3 extends over 15 amino acids. The CDR3 spells CASSVELAGGNEQFF. The CDR3 nucleotides read TGTGCCAGCAGCGTAGAATTAGCGGGGGGGAATGAGCAGTTCTTC.

The chain carries TRBV7-3 and TRBJ1-1, with TRBD1 identical over 7 bases. CDR3 length: 15 residues. In germline, CDR1 is SGHTA, CDR2 FQGTGA. The ends lost 4 bases at V and 4 bases at J; junction bases unmatched: 9. The CDR3 DNA reads as TGTGCCAGCAGCTCCGGGACAGCGCGTGGCACTGAAGCTTTCTTT. Amino acid sequence: CASSSGTARGTEAFF.

V and J are TRBV24-1 and TRBJ2-4, with 7 bases identical to TRBD1. Trimming took 4 bases from V and 7 from J; bases not matched to a gene: 3. From germline, CDR1 is KGHDR and CDR2 SFDVKD. The CDR3 totals 13 residues. The CDR3: CATSDRGQNIQYF. The CDR3 DNA follows: TGTGCCACCAGTGACCGGGGACAGAACATTCAGTACTTC.

The chain carries TRBV20-1 and TRBJ1-2; 8 bases map to TRBD1. Germline V CDR1 and CDR2: DFQATT, SNEGSKA (reference sequence). Unmatched junction bases numbered 1, after V lost 4 bases and J lost 6 bases. There are 11 residues in the CDR3. The CDR3 nucleotides are TGCAGTGCTATGACAGGGGATGGCTACACCTTC. Residues: CSAMTGDGYTF.

V usage is TRBV12-3 or TRBV12-4 and J usage is TRBJ2-5; D call uncertain. V shed 3 bases and J shed 5 bases, with 7 bases lying between them. This CDR3 spans 12 amino acids. As DNA, the CDR3 is TGTGCCAGCAGTTTCGGTGGTGAGACCCAGTACTTC. Translating it yields CASSFGGETQYF.

The V call is TRBV19, the J call TRBJ1-5, with 8 bases fitting TRBD1. The CDR3 runs to 16 residues. Germline trimming cut 3 bases from V and 7 bases from J; bases unmatched to any gene: 11. Looked up from germline, CDR1 is LNHDA and CDR2 is SQIVND (reference sequence). CDR3: CASSMVSRGPFQPQHF. Here the CDR3 DNA reads TGTGCCAGTAGTATGGTGTCCAGGGGGCCCTTCCAGCCCCAGCATTTT.

This clone was picked up a small number of times. This chain links TRBV28 with TRBJ1-2, with D possibly TRBD1 on 6 matching bases. CDR1 is MDHEN and CDR2 is SYDVKM in the germline V gene. The V gene lost 5 bases and the J gene lost 5 bases, with 9 bases spanning the gap. This CDR3 comprises 12 residues. The DNA of the CDR3 is TGTGCCAGCAGTGCAGGACAGTATGGCTACACCTTC. Translated, it gives CASSAGQYGYTF.

V gene TRBV11-2 combines with J gene TRBJ2-5, with TRBD2 as a possible D gene (5 bases). The CDR3 is made up of 13 amino acids. Trimming removed 5 bases from V and 3 bases from J, with 10 bases in between. Germline V gene sequence: CDR1 SGHAT, CDR2 FQNNGV. The CDR3: CASSLAGKETQYF. The DNA for the CDR3 is TGTGCCAGCAGCCTAGCAGGAAAAGAGACCCAGTACTTC.

V gene TRBV25-1 combines with J gene TRBJ1-2; D is unclear. Trimming pared 2 bases from V and 0 bases from J, leaving 4 bases between. Germline V gene lookup returns CDR1 MGHDK and CDR2 SYGVNS. The CDR3 is 13 residues long. The CDR3 DNA follows: TGTGCCAGCAGTGAAGCGGCTAACTATGGCTACACCTTC. Residues: CASSEAANYGYTF.

V usage is TRBV11-2 and J usage is TRBJ1-1; possible D gene TRBD1, 6 bases. Germline V gene lookup returns CDR1 SGHAT and CDR2 FQNNGV. The ends were cut back, 3 bases at V and 2 bases at J, with 16 bases in the middle. This CDR3 is 16 amino acids long. DNA for the CDR3: TGTGCCAGCAGCTTGGGGGGGGGCAGACCAAACACTGAAGCTTTCTTT. This codes for CASSLGGGRPNTEAFF. The full variable domain, in which reference TRBV11-2 and TRBJ1-1 provide the parts outside the CDR3, is EAGVAQSPRYKIIEKRQSVAFWCNPISGHATLYWYQQILGQGPKLLIQFQNNGVVDDSQLPKDRFSAERLKGVDSTLKIQPAKLEDSAVYLCASSLGGGRPNTEAFFGQGTRLTVV.

A note on this clone: Additional DNA sequences in this sample encode the identical CDR3. The chain joins TRBV3-1 (or the pseudogene TRBV3-2) to TRBJ1-6; 7 nucleotides match TRBD1. After removal of 0 bases from V and 8 bases from J, the junction contained 4 bases not matched to a gene. Germline CDR1 LGHDT, CDR2 YNNKEL (reference sequence). The CDR3 runs to 15 residues. CDR3 region: CASSQDPQGYSPLHF. CDR3 sequence (DNA): TGTGCCAGCAGCCAAGATCCACAGGGGTATTCACCCCTCCACTTT.

The V gene is TRBV19, the J gene TRBJ1-2; TRBD1 might be the D (6 bases). The germline V gene has CDR1 LNHDA and CDR2 SQIVND (reference sequence). V dropped 1 base and J dropped 1 base, with 13 bases sitting between them. The CDR3 runs to 16 residues. CDR3 nucleotide sequence: TGTGCCAGTAGTATAGTAACAGGGCCCAATAACTATGGCTACACCTTC. Protein sequence: CASSIVTGPNNYGYTF.

The chain is built from TRBV24-1 and TRBJ2-3; 9 nucleotides line up with TRBD1. Germline lookup yields CDR1 KGHDR and CDR2 SFDVKD. Germline trimming cut 2 bases from V and 0 bases from J; bases unmatched to any gene: 5. CDR3 length: 17 amino acids. CDR3 sequence reads: CATSDSGDRVSTDTQYF. The CDR3 coding sequence is TGTGCCACCAGTGATTCCGGGGACAGGGTTAGCACAGATACGCAGTATTTT.

The chain has TRBV11-1 and TRBJ2-5; tentative D call: TRBD2 (6 bases). The CDR3 runs 11 residues. The V end was cut by 5 bases, the J end by 5 bases, with 6 bases between. Germline CDR1 reads SGHAT; CDR2 reads FQDESV (reference sequence). The CDR3 DNA sequence: TGTGCCAGCAGCCGGGGGGAGACCCAGTACTTC. Translating gives CASSRGETQYF.

For this clone: An end of the junction differs from the germline gene, which may be a read error. The chain recombines TRBV7-7 with TRBJ1-5, with a possible D match to TRBD1 (6 bases). Germline CDR1 reads SSHAT; CDR2 reads FNYEAQ (reference sequence). This CDR3 is built from 15 residues. CDR3 loop: CASSARQASNQPQHF. The CDR3 nucleotides read TGTGCTAGCAGCGCAAGACAGGCCAGCAATCAGCCCCAGCATTTT.

The CDR3 loop is CASTLGLDNSPLHF. The CDR3 bases are TGTGCCAGCACCCTAGGACTCGACAATTCACCCCTCCACTTT. The chain joins TRBV5-4 to TRBJ1-6; D is undetermined. Per germline, CDR1 SGHNT and CDR2 YYREEE (reference sequence). The CDR3 extends over 14 amino acids. Trimming pared 6 bases from V and 7 bases from J, leaving 14 bases between.